This T cell receptor (beta chain) was identified during a study of early T cells in non-severe SARS-CoV-2 infection. As for the study in general: Bulk RNA taken from unsorted whole blood was sequenced, leaving chains unpaired.

General observations from the study: VDJdb-based matching was biased toward anti-spike CD8 responses and missed private and CD4 specificities.

This clonotype was seen more than once but under ten times. As yet, its antigen is unknown. In germline, CDR1 is MGHDK, CDR2 SYGVNS. This CDR3 is 16 amino acids long. Trimming pared 0 bases from V and 0 bases from J, leaving 12 bases between. Unique molecular identifiers tagged individual cDNA molecules. TCRdb re-analysed the 5' RACE reads in MiXCR, keeping a single row per CDR3 protein. The sample contains fewer than 120,000 distinct CDR3 sequences, over 9.5% of which appear only once. The chain joins TRBV25-1 to TRBJ2-7; possible D gene TRBD1, 5 bases. Material: whole blood, obtained at baseline. This TCR came from an adult who was a healthcare worker with PCR-confirmed SARS-CoV-2 infection or an uninfected control (not recorded which). Written as DNA, the CDR3 is TGTGCCAGCAGTGAATACAGGGCACTCAGCTCCTACGAGCAGTACTTC. Translating it yields CASSEYRALSSYEQYF.